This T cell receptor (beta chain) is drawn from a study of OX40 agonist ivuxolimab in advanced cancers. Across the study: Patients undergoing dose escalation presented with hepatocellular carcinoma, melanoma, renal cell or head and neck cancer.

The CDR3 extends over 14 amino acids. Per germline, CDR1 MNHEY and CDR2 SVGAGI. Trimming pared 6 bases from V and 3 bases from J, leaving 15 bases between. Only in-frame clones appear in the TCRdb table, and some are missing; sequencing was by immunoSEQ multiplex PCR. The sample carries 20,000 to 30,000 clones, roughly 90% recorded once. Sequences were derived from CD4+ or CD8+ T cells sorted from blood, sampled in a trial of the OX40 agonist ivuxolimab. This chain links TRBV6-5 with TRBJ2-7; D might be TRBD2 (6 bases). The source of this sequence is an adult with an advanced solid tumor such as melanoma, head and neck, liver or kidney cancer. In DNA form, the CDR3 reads TGTGCCAGCAGCCCAGCCACGGGGGACTACGAGCAGTACTTC. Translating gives CASSPATGDYEQYF.